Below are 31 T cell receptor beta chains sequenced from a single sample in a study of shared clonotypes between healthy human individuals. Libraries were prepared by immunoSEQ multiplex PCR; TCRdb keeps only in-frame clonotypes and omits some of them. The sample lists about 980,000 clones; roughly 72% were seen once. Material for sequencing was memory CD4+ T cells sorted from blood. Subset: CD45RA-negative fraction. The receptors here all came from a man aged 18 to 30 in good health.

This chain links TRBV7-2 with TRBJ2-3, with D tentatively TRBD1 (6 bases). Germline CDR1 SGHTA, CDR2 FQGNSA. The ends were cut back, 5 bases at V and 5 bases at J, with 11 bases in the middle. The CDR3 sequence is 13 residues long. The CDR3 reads CASSIRGRDTQYF. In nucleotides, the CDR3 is TGTGCCAGCAGCATCAGGGGAAGAGATACGCAGTATTTT.

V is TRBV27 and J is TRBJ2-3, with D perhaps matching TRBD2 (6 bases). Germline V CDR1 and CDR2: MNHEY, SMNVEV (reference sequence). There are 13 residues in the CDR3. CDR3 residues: CASGSRVTDTQYF. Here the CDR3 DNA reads TGTGCAAGCGGGTCGAGGGTCACAGATACGCAGTATTTT.

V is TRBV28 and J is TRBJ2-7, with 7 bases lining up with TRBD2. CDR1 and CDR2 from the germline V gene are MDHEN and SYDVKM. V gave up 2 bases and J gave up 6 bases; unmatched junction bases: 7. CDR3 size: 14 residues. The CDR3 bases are TGTGCCAGCAGTTTAGGTGCGGGAGTGGGCGAGCAGTACTTC. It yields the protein CASSLGAGVGEQYF.

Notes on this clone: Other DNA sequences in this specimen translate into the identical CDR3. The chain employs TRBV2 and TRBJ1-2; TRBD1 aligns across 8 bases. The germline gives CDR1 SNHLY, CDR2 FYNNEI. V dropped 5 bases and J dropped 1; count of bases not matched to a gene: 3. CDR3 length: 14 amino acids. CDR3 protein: CASSLGQGNYGYTF. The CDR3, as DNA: TGTGCCAGCAGTCTAGGACAGGGTAACTATGGCTACACCTTC.

CDR3 protein: CAISERATGTNEKLFF. The CDR3 DNA is TGTGCCATCAGTGAGAGGGCGACAGGTACTAATGAAAAACTGTTTTTT. V usage is TRBV10-3 and J usage is TRBJ1-4; tentatively, D is TRBD1 (6 bases). With 2 bases removed from V and 2 bases from J, the gap between germline ends came to 12 bases. The CDR3 has 16 residues. Germline CDR1 ENHRY, CDR2 SYGVKD.

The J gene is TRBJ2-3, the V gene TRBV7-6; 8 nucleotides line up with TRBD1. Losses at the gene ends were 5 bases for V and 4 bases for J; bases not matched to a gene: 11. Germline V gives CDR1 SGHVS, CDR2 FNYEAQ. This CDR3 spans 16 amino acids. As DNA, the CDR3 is TGTGCCAGCAGCCCCTACCACCAGACAGGGGCAGATACGCAGTATTTT. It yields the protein CASSPYHQTGADTQYF.

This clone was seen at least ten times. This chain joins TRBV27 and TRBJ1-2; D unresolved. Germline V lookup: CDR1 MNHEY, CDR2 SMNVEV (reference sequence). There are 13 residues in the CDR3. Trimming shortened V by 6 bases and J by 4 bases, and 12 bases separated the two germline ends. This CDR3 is CASSMGSIYGYTF. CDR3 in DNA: TGTGCCAGCAGCATGGGGTCCATCTATGGCTACACCTTC.

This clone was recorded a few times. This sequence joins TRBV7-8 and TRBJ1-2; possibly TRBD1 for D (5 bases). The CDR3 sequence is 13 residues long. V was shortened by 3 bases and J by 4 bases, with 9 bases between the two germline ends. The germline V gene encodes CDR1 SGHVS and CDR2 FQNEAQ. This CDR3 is CASSLDTSYGYTF. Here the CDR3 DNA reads TGTGCCAGCAGCTTGGACACTTCCTATGGCTACACCTTC.

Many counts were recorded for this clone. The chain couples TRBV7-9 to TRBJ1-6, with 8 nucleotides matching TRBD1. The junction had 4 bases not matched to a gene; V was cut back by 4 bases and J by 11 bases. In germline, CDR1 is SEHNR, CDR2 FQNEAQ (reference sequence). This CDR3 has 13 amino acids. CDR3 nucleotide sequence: TGTGCCAGCAGCTCAGGGGGCAGGGCACCCCTCCACTTT. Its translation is CASSSGGRAPLHF.

CDR3 DNA sequence: TGTGCCAGCAGTTTATCAGGGAGGGTGAGAGCTAATGAAAAACTGTTTTTT. It yields the protein CASSLSGRVRANEKLFF. The genes are TRBV27 and TRBJ1-4; no clear D. CDR3 length: 17 amino acids. Trimming cost V 0 bases and J 3 bases, with 14 bases left between them. In germline, CDR1 is MNHEY, CDR2 SMNVEV (reference sequence).

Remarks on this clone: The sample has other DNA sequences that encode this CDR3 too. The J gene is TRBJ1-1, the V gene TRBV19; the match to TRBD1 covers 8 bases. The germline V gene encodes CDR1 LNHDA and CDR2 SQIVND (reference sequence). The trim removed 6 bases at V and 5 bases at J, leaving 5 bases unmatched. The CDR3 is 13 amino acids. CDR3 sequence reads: CASSSQGGTEAFF. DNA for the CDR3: TGTGCCAGTAGCTCACAGGGGGGGACTGAAGCTTTCTTT.

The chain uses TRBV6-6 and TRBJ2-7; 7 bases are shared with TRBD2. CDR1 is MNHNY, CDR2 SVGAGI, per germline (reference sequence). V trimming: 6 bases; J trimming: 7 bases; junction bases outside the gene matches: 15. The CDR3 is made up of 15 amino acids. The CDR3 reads CASSSPTGLADEQYF. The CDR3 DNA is TGTGCCAGCAGCTCACCCACCGGGCTAGCGGATGAGCAGTACTTC.

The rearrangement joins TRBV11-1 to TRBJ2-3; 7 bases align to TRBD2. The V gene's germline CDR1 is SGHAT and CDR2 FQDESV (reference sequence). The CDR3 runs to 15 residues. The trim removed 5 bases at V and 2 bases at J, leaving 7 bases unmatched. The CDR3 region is CASSKASGATDTQYF. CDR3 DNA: TGTGCCAGCAGCAAAGCTAGCGGTGCCACAGATACGCAGTATTTT.

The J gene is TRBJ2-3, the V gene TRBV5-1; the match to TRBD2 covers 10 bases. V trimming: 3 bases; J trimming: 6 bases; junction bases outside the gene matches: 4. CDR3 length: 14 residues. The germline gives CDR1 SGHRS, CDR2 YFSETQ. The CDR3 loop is CASSSGTSVDTQYF. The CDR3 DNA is TGCGCCAGCAGCTCTGGGACTAGCGTCGATACGCAGTATTTT.

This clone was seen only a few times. The DNA for the CDR3 is TGTGCCAGCAGGAGTAATCCGATCTCACCCCTCCACTTT. This gives the protein CASRSNPISPLHF. This chain uses TRBV2 with TRBJ1-6, with D unresolved. Trimming shortened V by 6 bases and J by 10 bases, and 13 bases separated the two germline ends. This CDR3 has 13 amino acids. CDR1 is SNHLY and CDR2 is FYNNEI in the germline V gene. Full variable domain (outside the CDR3, taken from reference TRBV2 and TRBJ1-6): EPEVTQTPSHQVTQMGQEVILRCVPISNHLYFYWYRQILGQKVEFLVSFYNNEISEKSEIFDDQFSVERPDGSNFTLKIRSTKLEDSAMYFCASRSNPISPLHFGNGTRLTVT.

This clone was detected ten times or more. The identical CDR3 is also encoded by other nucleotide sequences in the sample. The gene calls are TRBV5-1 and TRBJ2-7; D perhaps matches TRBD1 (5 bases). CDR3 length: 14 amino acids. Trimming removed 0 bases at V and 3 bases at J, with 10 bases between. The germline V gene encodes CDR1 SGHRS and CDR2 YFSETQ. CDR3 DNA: TGCGCCAGCAGCTTGGCGGTCCAGGGCTACGAGCAGTACTTC. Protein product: CASSLAVQGYEQYF.

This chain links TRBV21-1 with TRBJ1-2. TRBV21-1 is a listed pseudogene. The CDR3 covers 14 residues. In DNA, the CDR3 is TGTGCCAGCAGCAATCGGGGGGACTACTATGGCTACACCTTC. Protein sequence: CASSNRGDYYGYTF.

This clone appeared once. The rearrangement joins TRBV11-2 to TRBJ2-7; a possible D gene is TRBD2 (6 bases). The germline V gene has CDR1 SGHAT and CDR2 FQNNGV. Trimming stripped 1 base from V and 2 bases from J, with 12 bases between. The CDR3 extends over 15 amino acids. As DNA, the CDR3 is TGTGCCAGCAGCTTAGGGGACTCTACCGCCTACGAGCAGTACTTC. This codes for CASSLGDSTAYEQYF.

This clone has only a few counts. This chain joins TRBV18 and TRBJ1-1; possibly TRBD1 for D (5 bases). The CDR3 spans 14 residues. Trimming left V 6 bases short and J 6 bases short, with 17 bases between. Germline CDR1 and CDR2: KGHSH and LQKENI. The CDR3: CASSYKQGVAEAFF. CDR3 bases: TGTGCCAGCTCTTATAAGCAGGGCGTCGCTGAAGCTTTCTTT. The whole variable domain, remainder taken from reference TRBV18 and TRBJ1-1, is NAGVMQNPRHLVRRRGQEARLRCSPMKGHSHVYWYRQLPEEGLKFMVYLQKENIIDESGMPKERFSAEFPKEGPSILRIQQVVRGDSAAYFCASSYKQGVAEAFFGQGTRLTVV.

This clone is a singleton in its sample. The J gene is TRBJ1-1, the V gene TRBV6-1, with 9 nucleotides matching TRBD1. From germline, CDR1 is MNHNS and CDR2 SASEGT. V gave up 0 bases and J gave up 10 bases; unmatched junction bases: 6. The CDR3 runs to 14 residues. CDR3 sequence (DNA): TGTGCCAGCAGTGAAGCCACAGGGGGCCTTATAGCTTTCTTT. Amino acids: CASSEATGGLIAFF.

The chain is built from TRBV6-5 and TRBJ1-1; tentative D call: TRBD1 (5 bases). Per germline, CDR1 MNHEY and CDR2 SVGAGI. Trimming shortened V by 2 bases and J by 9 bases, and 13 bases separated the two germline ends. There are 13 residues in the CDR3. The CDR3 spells CASSYPGTAKAFF. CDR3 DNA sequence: TGTGCCAGCAGTTACCCAGGGACGGCAAAAGCTTTCTTT.

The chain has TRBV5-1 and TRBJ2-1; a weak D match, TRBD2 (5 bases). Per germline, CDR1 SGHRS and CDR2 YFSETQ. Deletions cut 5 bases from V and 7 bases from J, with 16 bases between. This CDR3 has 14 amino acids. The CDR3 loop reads CASSPGAPGNEQFF. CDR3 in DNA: TGCGCCAGCAGTCCTGGAGCCCCGGGGAATGAGCAGTTCTTC.

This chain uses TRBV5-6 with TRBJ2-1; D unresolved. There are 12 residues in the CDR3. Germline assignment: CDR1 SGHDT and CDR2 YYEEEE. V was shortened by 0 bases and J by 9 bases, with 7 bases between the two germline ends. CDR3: CASSLAVGEQFF. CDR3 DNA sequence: TGTGCCAGCAGCTTGGCCGTAGGTGAGCAGTTCTTC.

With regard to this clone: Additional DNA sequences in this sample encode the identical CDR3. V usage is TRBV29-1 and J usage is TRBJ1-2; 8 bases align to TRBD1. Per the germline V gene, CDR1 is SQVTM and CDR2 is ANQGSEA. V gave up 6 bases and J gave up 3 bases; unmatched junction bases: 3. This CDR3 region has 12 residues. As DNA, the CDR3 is TGCAGCGTGACACAGGGGGACTATGGCTACACCTTC. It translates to CSVTQGDYGYTF.

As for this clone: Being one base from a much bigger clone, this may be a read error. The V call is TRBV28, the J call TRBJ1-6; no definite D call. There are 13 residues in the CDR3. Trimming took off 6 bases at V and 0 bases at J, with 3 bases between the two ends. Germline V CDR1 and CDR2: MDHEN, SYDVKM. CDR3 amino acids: CASSRSYNSPLHF. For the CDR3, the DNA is TGTGCCAGCAGCCGCTCCTATAATTCACCCCTCCACTTT.

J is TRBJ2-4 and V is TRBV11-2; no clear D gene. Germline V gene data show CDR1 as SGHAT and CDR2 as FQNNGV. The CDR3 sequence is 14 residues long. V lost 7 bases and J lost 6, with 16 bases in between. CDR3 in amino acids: CASTLNVQINIQYF. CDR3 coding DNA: TGTGCCAGCACCCTTAATGTGCAGATAAACATTCAGTACTTC. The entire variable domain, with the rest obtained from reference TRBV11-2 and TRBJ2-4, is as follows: EAGVAQSPRYKIIEKRQSVAFWCNPISGHATLYWYQQILGQGPKLLIQFQNNGVVDDSQLPKDRFSAERLKGVDSTLKIQPAKLEDSAVYLCASTLNVQINIQYFGAGTRLSVL.

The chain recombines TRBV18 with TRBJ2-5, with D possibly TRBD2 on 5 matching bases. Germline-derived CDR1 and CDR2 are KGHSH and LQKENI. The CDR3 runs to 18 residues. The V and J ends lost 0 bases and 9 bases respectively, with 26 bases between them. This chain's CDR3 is CASSPPRGSGFQDPPQYF. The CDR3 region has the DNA TGTGCCAGCTCACCACCGAGAGGGAGTGGATTCCAAGACCCTCCCCAGTACTTC.

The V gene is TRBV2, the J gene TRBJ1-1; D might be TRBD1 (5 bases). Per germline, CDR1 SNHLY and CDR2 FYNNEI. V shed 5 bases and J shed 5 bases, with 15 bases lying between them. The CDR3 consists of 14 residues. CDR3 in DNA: TGTGCCAGCAGTACCGACGGGGGGATGACTGAAGCTTTCTTT. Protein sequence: CASSTDGGMTEAFF.

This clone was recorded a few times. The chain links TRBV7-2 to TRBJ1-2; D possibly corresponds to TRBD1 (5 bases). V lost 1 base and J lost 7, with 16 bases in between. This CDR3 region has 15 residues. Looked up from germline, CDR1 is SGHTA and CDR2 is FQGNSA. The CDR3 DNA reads TGTGCCAGCAGCTTAGAGGGGAATTGGGTGGGTGGCTACACCTTC. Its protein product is CASSLEGNWVGGYTF.

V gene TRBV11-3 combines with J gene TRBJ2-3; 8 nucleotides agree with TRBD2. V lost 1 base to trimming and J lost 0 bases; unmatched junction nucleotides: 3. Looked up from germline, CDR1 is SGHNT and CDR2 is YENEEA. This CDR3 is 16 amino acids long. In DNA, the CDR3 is TGTGCCAGCAGCTTAGGGGCTAGCGGGAGCACAGATACGCAGTATTTT. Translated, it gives CASSLGASGSTDTQYF.

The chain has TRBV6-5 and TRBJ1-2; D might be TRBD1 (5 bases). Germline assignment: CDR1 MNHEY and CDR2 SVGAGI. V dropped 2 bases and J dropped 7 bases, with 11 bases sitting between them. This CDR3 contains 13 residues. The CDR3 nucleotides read TGTGCCAGCAGTTACGGGGGTTCTGGTGGCTACACCTTC. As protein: CASSYGGSGGYTF.